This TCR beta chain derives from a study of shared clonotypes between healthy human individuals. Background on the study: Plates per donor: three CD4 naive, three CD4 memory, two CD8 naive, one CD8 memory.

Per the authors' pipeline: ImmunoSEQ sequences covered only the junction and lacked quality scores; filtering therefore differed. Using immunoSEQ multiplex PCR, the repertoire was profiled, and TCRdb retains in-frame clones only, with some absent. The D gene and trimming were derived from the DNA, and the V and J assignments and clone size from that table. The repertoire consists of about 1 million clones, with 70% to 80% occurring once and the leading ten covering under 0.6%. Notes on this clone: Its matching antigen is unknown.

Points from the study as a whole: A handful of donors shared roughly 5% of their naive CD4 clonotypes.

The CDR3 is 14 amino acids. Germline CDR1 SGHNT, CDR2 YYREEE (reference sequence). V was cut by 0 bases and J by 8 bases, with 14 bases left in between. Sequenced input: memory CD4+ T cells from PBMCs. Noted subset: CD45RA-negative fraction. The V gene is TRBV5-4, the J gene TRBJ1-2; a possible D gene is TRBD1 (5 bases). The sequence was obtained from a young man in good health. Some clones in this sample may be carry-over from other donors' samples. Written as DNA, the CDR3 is TGTGCCAGCAGCTTGGCCCAGGGAACGGGCGGCTACACCTTC. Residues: CASSLAQGTGGYTF.